This TCR beta chain derives from a study of CD8 T cells in Susac syndrome. Whole-study results and caveats: A relatively small number of individuals underwent TCR sequencing and HLA analysis.

The RNA input was about 0.5 to 1 ug, and it was reverse transcribed with random hexamers. TCRdb recomputed calls from the immunoSEQ multiplex PCR reads with MiXCR, one row per CDR3 protein. The table has roughly 47,000 distinct CDR3 sequences, 92% seen once. Germline V gene lookup returns CDR1 MNHEY and CDR2 SVGEGT. V shed 6 bases, J shed 2 bases, and the junction held 9 bases outside the gene matches. The CDR3 runs to 16 residues. About this clonotype itself: The antigen is unknown.

The V gene is TRBV6-2 or TRBV6-3, the J gene TRBJ2-2; 7 bases line up with TRBD2. The source of this sequence is a human donor in good health. The sequenced sample was CD8+ T cells from PBMCs. The CDR3 region has the DNA TGTGCCAGCAGACCACTAGCGCGGAATAACACCGGGGAGCTGTTTTTT. It translates to CASRPLARNNTGELFF.